The next 25 T cell receptor beta chains were all read from a single sample in a study of vaccination and CD4 T cells after COVID-19. Antigens for these TCRs are unknown. Time point given: late sampling 161 to 241 days after vaccination in a few convalescent patients. Sample treatment: roughly nine-day PBMC culture with coronavirus spike peptide pools or control peptides (ViraFEST assay). Sequence data for DNA of cultured CD4+ T cells were generated by the Oncomine TCR Beta short-read assay. TCRdb re-called the PCR reads through MiXCR, storing one row per CDR3 protein. The repertoire has 15,000 or so distinct CDR3 sequences, roughly 54% of them found once; the top ten carry 16%. The source material was CD4+ T cells from blood, cultured in vitro, sampled about 7 months after SARS-CoV-2 vaccination. The receptors stem from a human donor who had recovered from COVID-19.

In this sample, this clonotype turned up a few times. The CDR3, as DNA: TGTGCCAGCAGTCGGGACAGACAAGAGACCCAGTACTTC. This codes for CASSRDRQETQYF. The rearrangement links TRBV6-2 or TRBV6-3 to TRBJ2-5; 7 bases agree with TRBD1. Germline V gene lookup returns CDR1 MNHEY and CDR2 SVGEGT. The V and J ends lost 5 bases and 2 bases, in that order; junction bases with no gene match: 2. This CDR3 is built from 13 residues.

This clonotype appeared a few times. The chain uses TRBV20-1 and TRBJ2-5, with 7 bases lining up with TRBD1. Germline V gene data show CDR1 as DFQATT and CDR2 as SNEGSKA (reference sequence). The CDR3 is 16 residues long. With V trimmed by 4 bases and J by 1 base, 12 bases remained unmatched. As DNA, the CDR3 is TGCAGTGCTACACACTCGGGACAGACCCTCCAAGAGACCCAGTACTTC. As protein: CSATHSGQTLQETQYF.

This sequence joins TRBV19 and TRBJ2-5; 7 bases fit TRBD2. V lost 6 bases, J lost 4 bases, and 5 bases stayed unmatched. In germline, CDR1 is LNHDA, CDR2 SQIVND (reference sequence). This CDR3 has 13 amino acids. The CDR3 region is CASRLGGGETQYF. CDR3 sequence (DNA): TGTGCCAGTAGATTAGGCGGGGGAGAGACCCAGTACTTC. The full variable domain, its missing parts supplied by reference TRBV19 and TRBJ2-5, is DGGITQSPKYLFRKEGQNVTLSCEQNLNHDAMYWYRQDPGQGLRLIYYSQIVNDFQKGDIAEGYSVSREKKESFPLTVTSAQKNPTAFYLCASRLGGGETQYFGPGTRLLVL.

The V and J genes are TRBV7-9 and TRBJ1-2; D is unresolved. Germline V CDR1 and CDR2: SEHNR, FQNEAQ (reference sequence). Trimming removed 1 base from V and 5 bases from J, with 14 bases in between. There are 15 residues in the CDR3. DNA for the CDR3: TGTGCCAGCAGCTTAGTCCAGGCCCCGAAATATGGCTACACCTTC. Residues: CASSLVQAPKYGYTF.

The chain joins TRBV28 to TRBJ2-6; D possibly corresponds to TRBD1 (6 bases). This CDR3 comprises 18 residues. V lost 5 bases to trimming and J lost 0 bases, with 17 bases between them. The V gene's germline CDR1 is MDHEN and CDR2 SYDVKM. DNA for the CDR3: TGTGCCAGCAGTACAATTCGACAGGCTGGCTCTGGGGCCAACGTCCTGACTTTC. Protein product: CASSTIRQAGSGANVLTF.

Only a few counts were recorded for this clonotype. The chain combines TRBV20-1 with TRBJ1-5; 7 nucleotides align to TRBD1. Losses at the gene ends were 4 bases for V and 5 bases for J; bases not matched to a gene: 8. Germline-derived CDR1 and CDR2 are DFQATT and SNEGSKA (reference sequence). The CDR3 is 14 amino acids. Written as DNA, the CDR3 is TGCAGTGCTATCAGGGGGGGGTCCGATCAGCCCCAGCATTTT. This translates into CSAIRGGSDQPQHF.

This clonotype was recorded a few times. This chain links TRBV24-1 with TRBJ2-5; possibly TRBD2 for D (5 bases). This CDR3 comprises 17 residues. The V and J ends lost 0 bases and 5 bases respectively, with 18 bases between them. Germline V gene sequence: CDR1 KGHDR, CDR2 SFDVKD. The CDR3 spells CATSDLGPGLKRETQYF. The CDR3 DNA sequence: TGTGCCACCAGTGATTTGGGTCCGGGTCTCAAGCGGGAGACCCAGTACTTC.

This clonotype was detected a few times. This chain uses TRBV20-1 with TRBJ2-1; D is uncertain. The CDR3 covers 14 residues. Germline loops: CDR1 DFQATT, CDR2 SNEGSKA (reference sequence). With 1 base removed from V and 3 bases from J, the gap between germline ends came to 10 bases. The CDR3 sequence: CSARGRSLYNEQFF. CDR3 sequence (DNA): TGCAGTGCTAGAGGCCGAAGTCTCTACAATGAGCAGTTCTTC.

This chain uses TRBV2 with TRBJ2-7, with TRBD1 identical over 9 bases. This CDR3 has 14 amino acids. CDR1 is SNHLY and CDR2 is FYNNEI in the germline V gene. After removal of 3 bases from V and 4 bases from J, the junction contained 4 bases not matched to a gene. CDR3 sequence reads: CASSDQGQGYEQYF. The DNA for the CDR3 is TGTGCCAGCAGTGACCAGGGACAGGGATACGAGCAGTACTTC.

V usage is TRBV7-8 and J usage is TRBJ1-6; weak D call: TRBD1 (6 bases). Trimming stripped 4 bases from V and 8 bases from J, with 15 bases between. The germline CDR1 and CDR2 sequences are SGHVS and FQNEAQ. The CDR3 is 15 residues long. The chain's CDR3 is CASSSRGGTDSPLHF. DNA of the CDR3: TGTGCCAGCAGCTCTAGGGGGGGGACGGATTCACCCCTCCACTTT.

This clonotype appeared a few times. This chain connects TRBV20-1 to TRBJ1-1; TRBD1 aligns across 7 bases. After removal of 5 bases from V and 2 bases from J, the junction contained 5 bases not matched to a gene. CDR3 length: 13 residues. From germline, CDR1 is DFQATT and CDR2 SNEGSKA (reference sequence). The CDR3 DNA reads as TGCAGTGCTGAGACAGGGTTTAACACTGAAGCTTTCTTT. Amino acids: CSAETGFNTEAFF.

This clonotype was counted between two and nine times. The chain links TRBV7-2 to TRBJ2-3; 7 bases agree with TRBD2. The germline V gene encodes CDR1 SGHTA and CDR2 FQGNSA. Trimming took 4 bases from V and 4 from J; bases not matched to a gene: 8. There are 15 residues in the CDR3. The CDR3 DNA reads as TGTGCCAGCAGCTCGCCTAAGACTAGCCCAGATACGCAGTATTTT. The encoded protein is CASSSPKTSPDTQYF.

The chain combines TRBV5-4 with TRBJ2-3; D unclear. CDR1 is SGHNT, CDR2 YYREEE, per germline (reference sequence). This CDR3 has 15 residues. V lost 4 bases and J 2 bases, leaving 14 bases between the germline ends. Written as DNA, the CDR3 is TGTGCCAGCAGCCCATACAGCACCGTCACAGATACGCAGTATTTT. Protein sequence: CASSPYSTVTDTQYF.

This clonotype was counted a few times. The chain carries TRBV7-2 and TRBJ2-3, with D tentatively TRBD1 (5 bases). Trimming took off 4 bases at V and 4 bases at J, with 15 bases between the two ends. The CDR3 totals 15 residues. Germline CDR1 reads SGHTA; CDR2 reads FQGNSA. This CDR3 reads CASSSPGNWSDTQYF. Written as DNA, the CDR3 is TGTGCCAGCAGCTCCCCAGGGAATTGGTCAGATACGCAGTATTTT. Based on the CDR3 plus reference TRBV7-2 and TRBJ2-3, the full variable domain is GAGVSQSPSNKVTEKGKDVELRCDPISGHTALYWYRQSLGQGLEFLIYFQGNSAPDKSGLPSDRFSAERTGGSVSTLTIQRTQQEDSAVYLCASSSPGNWSDTQYFGPGTRLTVL.

This clonotype showed up just once. This chain links TRBV5-1 with TRBJ1-2; 7 nucleotides match TRBD1. CDR1 and CDR2 (germline): SGHRS, YFSETQ. J was trimmed by 8 bases and V by 3 bases; bases with no gene match: 10. This CDR3 contains 14 residues. CDR3 sequence (DNA): TGCGCCAGCAGCTGGGAACCGACAGGGTCCGGCTACACCTTC. It specifies CASSWEPTGSGYTF.

The V call is TRBV5-6, the J call TRBJ2-5; the D is unclear. This CDR3 comprises 13 residues. CDR1 and CDR2 (germline): SGHDT, YYEEEE. Between the trimmed V and J ends, which lost 4 bases and 5 bases, there was a span of 12 bases. CDR3 loop: CASSGWVSETQYF. The CDR3 nucleotides read TGTGCCAGCAGCGGATGGGTATCGGAGACCCAGTACTTC.

V gene TRBV20-1 combines with J gene TRBJ1-2; D is perhaps TRBD1 (6 bases). CDR1 is DFQATT and CDR2 is SNEGSKA in the germline V gene (reference sequence). Trimming left V 4 bases short and J 8 bases short, with 20 bases between. This CDR3 is built from 14 residues. Here the CDR3 reads CSAIGGRGLYGYTF. CDR3 nucleotides: TGCAGTGCTATTGGGGGCAGGGGTTTATACGGCTACACCTTC.

CDR3 in amino acids: CASSLSAAGYGYTF. The CDR3 DNA follows: TGTGCCAGCAGCTTATCTGCGGCGGGCTATGGCTACACCTTC. The rearrangement uses TRBV7-9 and TRBJ1-2, with no clear D. V was pared by 2 bases and J by 4 bases, with 11 bases between. The CDR3 totals 14 residues. Germline values: CDR1 SEHNR, CDR2 FQNEAQ (reference sequence). Looking up the rest from reference TRBV7-9 and TRBJ1-2 gives the full variable domain: DTGVSQNPRHKITKRGQNVTFRCDPISEHNRLYWYRQTLGQGPEFLTYFQNEAQLEKSRLLSDRFSAERPKGSFSTLEIQRTEQGDSAMYLCASSLSAAGYGYTFGSGTRLTVV.

This chain connects TRBV7-9 to TRBJ2-7; 11 bases match TRBD1. The CDR3 is 14 residues long. V lost 3 bases, J lost 6 bases, and 4 bases stayed unmatched. Germline CDR1 and CDR2: SEHNR and FQNEAQ (reference sequence). CDR3 in amino acids: CASSLGQGVSEQYF. CDR3 nucleotide sequence: TGTGCCAGCAGCTTGGGACAGGGGGTCTCCGAGCAGTACTTC.

The table lists this clonotype with a count of one. The V gene is TRBV6-5, the J gene TRBJ1-1; D is unclear. CDR3 size: 13 residues. Germline CDR1 is MNHEY and CDR2 is SVGAGI. V lost 2 bases and J lost 7, with 11 bases in between. The DNA for the CDR3 is TGTGCCAGCAGTTACACCTACTCGAATGAAGCTTTCTTT. Amino acid sequence: CASSYTYSNEAFF.

The chain uses TRBV6-1 and TRBJ1-2, with 8 bases that match TRBD1. This CDR3 comprises 15 residues. The junction had 3 bases not matched to a gene; V was cut back by 3 bases and J by 0 bases. Germline loops: CDR1 MNHNS, CDR2 SASEGT. The CDR3 DNA follows: TGTGCCAGCAGTGACCCGGACAGGGCTAACTATGGCTACACCTTC. Translation: CASSDPDRANYGYTF.

This clonotype was recorded a few times. The J gene is TRBJ1-6, the V gene TRBV21-1. TRBV21-1 is a known pseudogene. The CDR3 runs to 12 residues. Written as DNA, the CDR3 is TGTGCCAGCAGCCATTATAATTCACCCCTCCACTTT. Its translation: CASSHYNSPLHF.

This chain uses TRBV7-6 with TRBJ1-1, with TRBD1 as a possible D gene (6 bases). The CDR3 contains 13 residues. Trimming took 5 bases from V and 1 from J, leaving 8 bases between them. The V gene's germline CDR1 is SGHVS and CDR2 FNYEAQ. For the CDR3, the DNA is TGTGCCAGCAGCGTGGGACAGAACACTGAAGCTTTCTTT. Translating gives CASSVGQNTEAFF.

The rearrangement uses TRBV20-1 and TRBJ1-6; D might be TRBD1 (5 bases). CDR3 length: 13 amino acids. Germline V gene lookup returns CDR1 DFQATT and CDR2 SNEGSKA (reference sequence). V lost 5 bases, J lost 6 bases, and 11 bases lay in between. This chain's CDR3 is CSAGTGGNSPLHF. The CDR3 bases are TGCAGTGCTGGAACCGGGGGTAATTCACCCCTCCACTTT.

V is TRBV20-1 and J is TRBJ2-3; 10 nucleotides match TRBD2. There are 16 residues in the CDR3. Germline V gene sequence: CDR1 DFQATT, CDR2 SNEGSKA (reference sequence). V lost 4 bases to trimming and J lost 8 bases; unmatched junction nucleotides: 15. The CDR3 nucleotides read TGCAGTGCTACCCCGAGCGGGAGGGCGTCAGGAGGTACGCAGTATTTT. Its translation: CSATPSGRASGGTQYF.